One sample yielded the 24 T cell receptor beta chains listed below, sequenced in a study of blood T cell repertoires in COVID-19. The method was immunoSEQ multiplex PCR; TCRdb's version includes in-frame clones alone and lacks a portion of them. The sample has some 64,000 clones; roughly 72% are singletons. Sequenced material: peripheral blood. The receptor source for this set is a woman between 65 and 79 years old with COVID-19, enrolled during active disease.

The V and J genes are TRBV9 and TRBJ1-3; tentatively, D is TRBD1 (5 bases). V gave up 0 bases and J gave up 0 bases, with 7 bases separating them. The CDR3 is made up of 15 amino acids. Germline V gene data show CDR1 as SGDLS and CDR2 as YYNGEE. CDR3 sequence (DNA): TGTGCCAGCAGCGTAGGGGGCCGCTCTGGAAACACCATATATTTT. Protein sequence: CASSVGGRSGNTIYF.

The chain recombines TRBV7-9 with TRBJ1-5, with TRBD1 matching 9 bases. Trimming cost V 1 base and J 6 bases; bases outside gene matches: 7. The CDR3 consists of 16 residues. Per germline, CDR1 SEHNR and CDR2 FQNEAQ (reference sequence). The CDR3 reads CASSLGLGQGRQPQHF. The CDR3 bases are TGTGCCAGCAGCTTAGGCCTGGGACAGGGTCGTCAGCCCCAGCATTTT.

This sequence joins TRBV6-2 or TRBV6-3 and TRBJ2-5; 9 nucleotides align to TRBD1. J was trimmed by 4 bases and V by 5 bases; bases with no gene match: 5. CDR3 size: 14 residues. Germline CDR1 reads MNHEY; CDR2 reads SVGEGT. CDR3 residues: CASSRQGERETQYF. In DNA, the CDR3 is TGTGCCAGCAGTCGACAGGGGGAGCGAGAGACCCAGTACTTC.

In this sample, this clone turned up a few times. The chain is built from TRBV10-3 and TRBJ1-2; possibly TRBD1 for D (6 bases). Germline values: CDR1 ENHRY, CDR2 SYGVKD. CDR3 size: 14 residues. The V end lost 3 bases, the J end lost 8 bases, and 16 bases lay between the germline ends. This CDR3 reads CAISDPRGVGGYTF. The CDR3 nucleotides read TGTGCCATCAGTGACCCCAGGGGAGTGGGAGGCTACACCTTC.

This clone was counted ten times or more. The chain couples TRBV27 to TRBJ1-4; TRBD1 might be the D (5 bases). The CDR3 spans 15 residues. Germline assignment: CDR1 MNHEY and CDR2 SMNVEV (reference sequence). V gave up 5 bases and J gave up 3 bases, with 13 bases separating them. For the CDR3, the DNA is TGTGCCAGCAGTCTCTGGGGGGGGTCTAATGAAAAACTGTTTTTT. Protein product: CASSLWGGSNEKLFF.

This sequence joins TRBV23-1 and TRBJ2-2; possible D gene TRBD2, 6 bases. TRBV23-1 is an open reading frame, and its role is uncertain. V was shortened by 6 bases and J by 2 bases, with 10 bases between the two germline ends. The CDR3 extends over 14 amino acids. The CDR3 sequence: CASSPGGNTGELFF. The CDR3 coding sequence is TGCGCCAGCAGCCCCGGGGGAAACACCGGGGAGCTGTTTTTT.

The rearrangement uses TRBV24-1 and TRBJ2-3; TRBD1 matches 7 bases. The CDR3 extends over 15 amino acids. The V gene's germline CDR1 is KGHDR and CDR2 SFDVKD. J gave up 5 bases and V 5 bases, and 9 bases lay outside the gene matches. This CDR3 is CATSVVGGWGDTQYF. The CDR3 nucleotides are TGTGCCACCAGTGTAGTAGGGGGCTGGGGAGATACGCAGTATTTT.

The rearrangement links TRBV3-1 (or the pseudogene TRBV3-2) to TRBJ1-4; weak D call: TRBD1 (6 bases). The germline gives CDR1 LGHDT, CDR2 YNNKEL (reference sequence). The CDR3 contains 15 residues. The germline V and J ends were trimmed by 4 bases and 12 bases, with 21 bases remaining between them. The DNA for the CDR3 is TGTGCCAGCAGCCCCGTGGCGCAGGGGTCCGGGGAACTGTTTTTT. Protein product: CASSPVAQGSGELFF.

The chain is built from TRBV29-1 and TRBJ2-2, with D possibly being TRBD2 (6 bases). The germline V gene encodes CDR1 SQVTM and CDR2 ANQGSEA. This CDR3 comprises 14 residues. V lost 6 bases and J lost 4, with 15 bases in between. CDR3: CSVRPGAGTGELFF. The CDR3 DNA sequence: TGCAGCGTGCGGCCGGGAGCGGGCACCGGGGAGCTGTTTTTT.

By its share, this clone is medium-sized. This sequence joins TRBV14 and TRBJ2-1; possible D gene TRBD1, 6 bases. V was trimmed by 7 bases and J by 6 bases, leaving 13 bases between them. This CDR3 spans 13 amino acids. Germline assignment: CDR1 SGHDN and CDR2 FVKESK. CDR3 in DNA: TGTGCCAGCAACAGGGTATGGGGCAATGAGCAGTTCTTC. As protein: CASNRVWGNEQFF.

The J gene is TRBJ2-7, the V gene TRBV5-4; 10 positions agree with TRBD2. Germline V gene lookup returns CDR1 SGHNT and CDR2 YYREEE (reference sequence). The CDR3 covers 15 residues. The ends lost 2 bases at V and 5 bases at J; junction bases unmatched: 7. As DNA, the CDR3 is TGTGCCAGCAGCTTCGGTAGCGGGAGGATGGACGAGCAGTACGTC. Its protein is CASSFGSGRMDEQYV.

The gene calls are TRBV11-3 and TRBJ1-3; TRBD1 is a possible D gene (5 bases). The CDR3 loop spans 15 amino acids. V shed 4 bases and J shed 0 bases, with 10 bases lying between them. Per germline, CDR1 SGHNT and CDR2 YENEEA. CDR3 sequence reads: CASSSDSRSGNTIYF. DNA of the CDR3: TGTGCCAGCAGCTCCGACAGCCGCTCTGGAAACACCATATATTTT.

This clone is a singleton in its sample. V gene TRBV5-1 combines with J gene TRBJ2-2, with 8 bases fitting TRBD2. CDR3 length equals 13 residues. The germline CDR1 and CDR2 sequences are SGHRS and YFSETQ. The trim removed 5 bases at V and 5 bases at J, leaving 2 bases unmatched. The CDR3 nucleotides are TGCGCCAGCAGACTAGCGGAAACCGGGGAGCTGTTTTTT. Encoded protein: CASRLAETGELFF.

The CDR3 nucleotides are TGTGCCAGCAGTGAAGACAGGGCCTCCTCCTACAATGAGCAGTTCTTC. This gives the protein CASSEDRASSYNEQFF. V usage is TRBV25-1 and J usage is TRBJ2-1, with TRBD1 matching over 7 bases. V dropped 2 bases and J dropped 0; count of bases not matched to a gene: 4. The V gene's germline CDR1 is MGHDK and CDR2 SYGVNS. The CDR3 is 16 amino acids.

This clone was observed a few times. The chain uses TRBV2 and TRBJ1-5, with no clear D. V was pared by 2 bases and J by 2 bases, with 10 bases between. The CDR3 extends over 15 amino acids. The germline V gene has CDR1 SNHLY and CDR2 FYNNEI. The CDR3 DNA reads TGTGCCAGCAGTGAAACCAGGCGCGGCAATCAGCCCCAGCATTTT. Translation: CASSETRRGNQPQHF.

The genes are TRBV29-1 and TRBJ2-7; 8 bases line up with TRBD1. V trimming: 6 bases; J trimming: 0 bases; junction bases outside the gene matches: 4. CDR1 is SQVTM and CDR2 is ANQGSEA in the germline V gene. This CDR3 region has 13 residues. CDR3 DNA: TGCAGCGTCCCGGGACAGGCCTCCTACGAGCAGTACTTC. It encodes CSVPGQASYEQYF.

The chain has TRBV6-5 and TRBJ2-1; 8 nucleotides agree with TRBD2. J was trimmed by 1 base and V by 6 bases; bases with no gene match: 2. Germline V lookup: CDR1 MNHEY, CDR2 SVGAGI. This CDR3 is built from 14 residues. The CDR3 sequence: CASRPSGSYNEQFF. For the CDR3, the DNA is TGTGCCAGCAGACCTAGCGGGTCCTACAATGAGCAGTTCTTC.

The chain recombines TRBV6-1 with TRBJ2-4, with D possibly matching TRBD1 (6 bases). This CDR3 is 16 amino acids long. V lost 4 bases to trimming and J lost 0 bases, with 13 bases between them. Per the germline V gene, CDR1 is MNHNS and CDR2 is SASEGT. The CDR3, as DNA: TGTGCCAGCAGTGTCCCAGGGGTCGTAGCCAAAAACATTCAGTACTTC. Its translation is CASSVPGVVAKNIQYF.

The V and J genes are TRBV15 and TRBJ2-3; D might be TRBD2 (6 bases). V lost 8 bases to trimming and J lost 3 bases, with 18 bases between them. CDR1 is LNHNV, CDR2 YYDKDF, per germline (reference sequence). There are 15 residues in the CDR3. The CDR3 coding sequence is TGTGCCACCCTTCCCGGGACTCCAGGGACAGATACGCAGTATTTT. Translating gives CATLPGTPGTDTQYF.

This chain uses TRBV2 with TRBJ1-4; D gene unclear. Germline V CDR1 and CDR2: SNHLY, FYNNEI. The CDR3 sequence is 13 residues long. V was pared by 8 bases and J by 1 base, with 8 bases between. CDR3 sequence reads: CASGAQTNEKLFF. The CDR3 nucleotides are TGTGCCAGCGGAGCACAAACTAATGAAAAACTGTTTTTT.

This chain links TRBV11-1 with TRBJ1-1; D might be TRBD1 (5 bases). V was pared by 5 bases and J by 4 bases, with 14 bases between. This CDR3 spans 14 amino acids. Germline V gene lookup returns CDR1 SGHAT and CDR2 FQDESV (reference sequence). CDR3 residues: CASSQGSLGTEAFF. As DNA, the CDR3 is TGTGCCAGCAGCCAGGGATCTCTAGGCACTGAAGCTTTCTTT.

The chain is built from TRBV29-1 and TRBJ2-1; TRBD1 matches at 9 bases. After removal of 6 bases from V and 3 bases from J, the junction contained 6 bases not matched to a gene. This CDR3 comprises 14 residues. Germline V lookup: CDR1 SQVTM, CDR2 ANQGSEA. The CDR3, as DNA: TGCAGCGTGGGGACAGGGTCACACTACAATGAGCAGTTCTTC. Translating gives CSVGTGSHYNEQFF.

V and J are TRBV10-3 and TRBJ2-7; TRBD2 might be the D (5 bases). V was cut by 2 bases and J by 3 bases, with 8 bases left in between. The CDR3 extends over 13 amino acids. Germline CDR1 and CDR2: ENHRY and SYGVKD. The chain's CDR3 is CAISEGLSYEQYV. In DNA, the CDR3 is TGTGCCATCAGTGAGGGACTTAGCTACGAGCAGTACGTC.

The V gene is TRBV7-6, the J gene TRBJ2-3; 8 bases map to TRBD1. Trimming cost V 5 bases and J 2 bases; bases outside gene matches: 9. This CDR3 region has 16 residues. Germline CDR1 reads SGHVS; CDR2 reads FNYEAQ. In nucleotides, the CDR3 is TGTGCCAGCAGCCTAGGAGGACAGGGCTTCACAGATACGCAGTATTTT. Protein sequence: CASSLGGQGFTDTQYF.